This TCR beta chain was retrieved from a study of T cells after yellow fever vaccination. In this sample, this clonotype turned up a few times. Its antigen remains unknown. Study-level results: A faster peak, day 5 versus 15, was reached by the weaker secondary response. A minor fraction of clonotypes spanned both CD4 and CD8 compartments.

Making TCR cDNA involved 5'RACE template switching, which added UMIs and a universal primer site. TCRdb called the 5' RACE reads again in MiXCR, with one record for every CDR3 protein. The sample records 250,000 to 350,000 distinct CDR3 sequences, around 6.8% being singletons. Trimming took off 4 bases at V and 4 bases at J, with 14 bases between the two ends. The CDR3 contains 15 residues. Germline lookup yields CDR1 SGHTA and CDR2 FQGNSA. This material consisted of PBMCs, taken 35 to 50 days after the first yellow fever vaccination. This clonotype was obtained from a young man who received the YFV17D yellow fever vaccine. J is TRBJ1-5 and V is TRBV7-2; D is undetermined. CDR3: CASSYSRGLNQPQHF. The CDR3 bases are TGTGCCAGCAGCTATTCGAGAGGATTAAATCAGCCCCAGCATTTT. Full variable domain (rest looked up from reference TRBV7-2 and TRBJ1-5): GAGVSQSPSNKVTEKGKDVELRCDPISGHTALYWYRQSLGQGLEFLIYFQGNSAPDKSGLPSDRFSAERTGGSVSTLTIQRTQQEDSAVYLCASSYSRGLNQPQHFGDGTRLSIL.